Shown below are 10 T cell receptor beta chains from a single sample sequenced in a study of relationships among human T cell subsets. TCR alpha and beta CDR3s were amplified from mRNA by semiquantitative ARM-PCR. ARM-PCR used tagged nested gene-specific primers, then communal superprimers for exponential amplification. In TCRdb, the multiplex PCR reads were re-called with MiXCR into one record per CDR3 protein. Among about 2,800 distinct CDR3 sequences listed, approximately 82% were seen once. Sequenced material: total T cells sorted from blood. These TCRs come from a middle-aged man in good health.

This clonotype was observed a handful of times. The chain carries TRBV10-3 and TRBJ1-1; D remains ambiguous. V was trimmed by 6 bases and J by 1 base, leaving 9 bases between them. This CDR3 has 13 residues. The germline V gene has CDR1 ENHRY and CDR2 SYGVKD. CDR3 DNA: TGTGCCATCAGACCTGAAGGGAACACTGAAGCTTTCTTT. Translating gives CAIRPEGNTEAFF.

This clonotype has a handful of counts. In DNA, the CDR3 is TGTGCTATCGCCGCGGCAAGGACAGATACGCAGTATTTT. This gives the protein CAIAAARTDTQYF. This rearrangement joins TRBV11-2 to TRBJ2-3; D is ambiguous. Germline V gene data show CDR1 as SGHAT and CDR2 as FQNNGV. CDR3 size: 13 residues.

In this sample, this clonotype turned up a few times. The chain employs TRBV29-1 and TRBJ2-5; TRBD2 matches at 9 bases. This CDR3 comprises 15 residues. The germline CDR1 and CDR2 sequences are SQVTM and ANQGSEA. The ends lost 4 bases at V and 1 base at J; junction bases unmatched: 7. CDR3 DNA: TGCAGCGTTGCATTACTAGCGGGCTTCCAAGAGACCCAGTACTTC. As protein: CSVALLAGFQETQYF.

V usage is TRBV16 and J usage is TRBJ2-1; 10 nucleotides align to TRBD2. This CDR3 comprises 14 residues. Germline assignment: CDR1 KGHSY and CDR2 FQNENV. Trimming removed 4 bases from V and 9 bases from J; junction bases left unmatched: 6. The CDR3 DNA reads TGTGCCAGCAGCCGGCCTAGCGGGAGTATTGAGCAGTTCTTC. The encoded protein is CASSRPSGSIEQFF.

CDR3 coding DNA: TGCAGCAGGACTAGTGATTACAATGAGCAGTTCTTC. Translation gives CSRTSDYNEQFF. The gene calls are TRBV20-1 and TRBJ2-1; TRBD2 matches 7 bases. The germline CDR1 and CDR2 sequences are DFQATT and SNEGSKA (reference sequence). This CDR3 is 12 amino acids long.

The V call is TRBV4-2, the J call TRBJ2-3; D may be TRBD1 or TRBD2 (6 bases each). V lost 1 base and J 3 bases, leaving 11 bases between the germline ends. Germline CDR1 and CDR2: LGHNA and YNFKEQ. The CDR3 covers 15 residues. This CDR3 reads CASSQGGAATDTQYF. The CDR3 DNA reads as TGTGCCAGCAGCCAAGGGGGGGCAGCGACAGATACGCAGTATTTT.

This clonotype was detected only a few times. The chain recombines TRBV5-4 with TRBJ2-7; 11 bases match TRBD2. Per germline, CDR1 SGHNT and CDR2 YYREEE (reference sequence). V shed 4 bases, J shed 4 bases, and the junction held 1 base outside the gene matches. This CDR3 region has 13 residues. In nucleotides, the CDR3 is TGTGCCAGCAGCCGGACTAGCGGGTACGAGCAGTACTTC. As protein: CASSRTSGYEQYF.

This CDR3 reads CASSLSREFYEQYF. CDR3 sequence (DNA): TGTGCCAGCAGCCTCTCGCGGGAGTTTTACGAGCAGTACTTC. The chain is built from TRBV11-2 and TRBJ2-7; 7 nucleotides line up with TRBD2. CDR1 is SGHAT, CDR2 FQNNGV, per germline. CDR3 length: 14 amino acids. V dropped 5 bases and J dropped 4; count of bases not matched to a gene: 8.

The chain employs TRBV28 and TRBJ2-7; 10 bases align to TRBD2. In germline, CDR1 is MDHEN, CDR2 SYDVKM. With V trimmed by 7 bases and J by 1 base, 7 bases remained unmatched. This CDR3 is built from 15 residues. CDR3 region: CASTLAGVGSYEQYF. In DNA, the CDR3 is TGTGCCAGCACCCTAGCGGGAGTCGGATCCTACGAGCAGTACTTC.

This chain connects TRBV5-1 to TRBJ2-5; possibly TRBD2 for D (5 bases). CDR1 and CDR2 (germline): SGHRS, YFSETQ. The CDR3 loop spans 15 amino acids. Trimming pared 0 bases from V and 5 bases from J, leaving 14 bases between. The DNA of the CDR3 is TGCGCCAGCAGCTTGGGCAGTCAACGAGGGGAGACCCAGTACTTC. Its translation is CASSLGSQRGETQYF.